Detailed here is one T cell receptor beta chain. This clone is a singleton in its sample. Its antigen is unknown. It has no much larger one-base neighbor in the sample; base qualities were not kept. This record belongs to a study of T cell changes during pregnancy in multiple sclerosis (dated by TCRdb to the late 2010s). In terms of the full investigation: The study looked at changes in the T cell repertoire across pregnancy in women with multiple sclerosis.

CDR1 MDHEN and CDR2 SYDVKM were looked up in the germline V gene. There are 16 amino acids in the CDR3, from cysteine to phenylalanine inclusive. This entry keeps only the CDR3 DNA: 48 bases, framed from base 1. The trim is 6 bases for V and 6 bases for J, with a gap of 23 bases between the germline ends. Receptor libraries were prepared by the immunoSEQ multiplex PCR assay. TCRdb stores this immuneACCESS table with in-frame sequences only. Part of the clones is absent; in the studies checked, under half of the shortfall reflects unresolved V genes, and no reason is known for the rest. This sample comprises tens of thousands of clones, just over 90% of them detected only once. The ten largest make up around 1.3% of the sample.

The sample was peripheral blood, taken in the second trimester of pregnancy. Here the chain combines TRBV28 and TRBJ1-1; the D segment could be TRBD1, given 5 matching bases. The clonotype comes from a female donor in good health, enrolled as a control in a pregnancy study. The nucleotide sequence is TGTGCCAGCAGCACCACCGGTGGGTCAGGGTTCGCTGAAGCTTTCTTT. This translates into CASSTTGGSGFAEAFF.